This TCR beta chain was retrieved from a study of T-cell reconstitution after alpha-beta-depleted transplantation in children. With 5 bases clipped from V and 5 bases from J, the junction kept 15 bases outside the gene matches. The CDR3 has 16 residues. Germline V gene data show CDR1 as SGHAT and CDR2 as FQNNGV. Molecular barcoding with unique molecular identifiers was used for the TCRbeta library. MiXCR, applied by TCRdb to the PCR reads, yields one record per CDR3 protein. The sample includes a few hundred thousand distinct CDR3 sequences, 9.5% to 15% seen only once; the top ten take around 6.1%. The sample in question was PBMCs from the stem cell graft donor, obtained from the stem cell graft. This receptor was taken from a human donor who donated a stem cell graft to a child with combined immunodeficiency. The rearrangement joins TRBV11-2 to TRBJ2-7; 7 nucleotides align to TRBD2. CDR3 amino acids: CASSPLIRGEGDEQYF. DNA of the CDR3: TGTGCCAGCAGCCCCTTAATCCGGGGGGAAGGTGACGAGCAGTACTTC. The whole variable domain, filled in from reference TRBV11-2 and TRBJ2-7, reads EAGVAQSPRYKIIEKRQSVAFWCNPISGHATLYWYQQILGQGPKLLIQFQNNGVVDDSQLPKDRFSAERLKGVDSTLKIQPAKLEDSAVYLCASSPLIRGEGDEQYFGPGTRLTVT.